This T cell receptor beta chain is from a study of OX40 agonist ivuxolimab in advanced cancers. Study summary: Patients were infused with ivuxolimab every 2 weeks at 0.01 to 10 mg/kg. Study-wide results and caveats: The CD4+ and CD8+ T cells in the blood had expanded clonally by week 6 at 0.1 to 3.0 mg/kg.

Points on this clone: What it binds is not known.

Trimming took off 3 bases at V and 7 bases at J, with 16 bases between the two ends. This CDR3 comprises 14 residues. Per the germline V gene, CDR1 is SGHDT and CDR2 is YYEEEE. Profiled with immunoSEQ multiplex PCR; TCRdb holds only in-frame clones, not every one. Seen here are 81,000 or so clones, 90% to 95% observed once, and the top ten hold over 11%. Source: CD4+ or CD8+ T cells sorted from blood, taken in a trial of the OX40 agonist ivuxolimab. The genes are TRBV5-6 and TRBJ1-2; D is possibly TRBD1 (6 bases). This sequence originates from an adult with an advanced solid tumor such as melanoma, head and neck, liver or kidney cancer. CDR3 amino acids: CASSSGWTAGGYTF. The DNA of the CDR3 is TGTGCCAGCAGCTCCGGTTGGACAGCCGGTGGCTACACCTTC. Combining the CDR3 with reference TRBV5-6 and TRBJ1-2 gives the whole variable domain DAGVTQSPTHLIKTRGQQVTLRCSPKSGHDTVSWYQQALGQGPQFIFQYYEEEERQRGNFPDRFSGHQFPNYSSELNVNALLLGDSALYLCASSSGWTAGGYTFGSGTRLTVV.